The next 26 T cell receptor beta chains were all read from a single sample in a study of blood T cells in healthy people across ages. A J-beta primer mix and a sample-barcoded 5' primer were used in a second PCR of about 7 to 12 cycles. Via MiXCR, TCRdb re-called the 5' RACE reads, giving one row per CDR3 protein. The sample has about 720,000 distinct CDR3 sequences; about 24% are singletons. The sample comprised blood. These receptors originate from a man between 65 and 85 years old in good health.

A few counts support this clonotype. This sequence joins TRBV25-1 and TRBJ1-2; TRBD1 agrees at 9 bases. V lost 5 bases and J lost 7; bases outside the gene matches: 8. CDR3 size: 14 residues. Per germline, CDR1 MGHDK and CDR2 SYGVNS. This CDR3 is CASSPAGQGGGYTF. The CDR3 nucleotides are TGTGCCAGCAGTCCCGCGGGACAGGGCGGTGGCTACACCTTC.

The V call is TRBV6-5, the J call TRBJ2-1; perhaps TRBD1 as D (6 bases). CDR1 is MNHEY and CDR2 is SVGAGI in the germline V gene. The CDR3 runs to 18 residues. Trimming shortened V by 4 bases and J by 2 bases, and 21 bases separated the two germline ends. The CDR3 region is CASSSPGAGAGAYNEQFF. CDR3 nucleotide sequence: TGTGCCAGCAGTTCTCCAGGCGCAGGGGCGGGCGCCTACAATGAGCAGTTCTTC.

This clonotype was recorded a few times. Here the CDR3 reads CSARDVERGYYNEQFF. CDR3 nucleotides: TGCAGTGCTAGAGATGTGGAGCGGGGTTATTACAATGAGCAGTTCTTC. The V and J genes are TRBV20-1 and TRBJ2-1; 7 bases match TRBD2. The V gene's germline CDR1 is DFQATT and CDR2 SNEGSKA (reference sequence). This CDR3 has 16 amino acids. Trimming took 0 bases from V and 4 from J; bases not matched to a gene: 9.

The rearrangement links TRBV6-2 or TRBV6-3 to TRBJ2-5; either TRBD1 or TRBD2 may supply D (5 bases each). Gene TRBJ2-1 matches the end of the DNA better, so the J call may be wrong. The CDR3 totals 14 residues. Germline V CDR1 and CDR2: MNHEY, SVGEGT. In DNA form, the CDR3 reads TGTGCCAGCAGTTACAGTGGGGGTCTCCCTGAGCAGTTCTTC. It codes for CASSYSGGLPEQFF.

This clonotype appeared many times. The chain employs TRBV4-2 and TRBJ2-3; TRBD1 or TRBD2 may be the D gene (6 bases each). CDR1 LGHNA and CDR2 YNFKEQ come from the germline V gene. Trimming removed 0 bases from V and 0 bases from J, with 10 bases in between. This CDR3 region has 16 residues. CDR3 nucleotides: TGTGCCAGCAGCCAAGATGGAGGGGGAAGCACAGATACGCAGTATTTT. The encoded protein is CASSQDGGGSTDTQYF.

This clonotype was seen more than once but under ten times. The DNA for the CDR3 is TGCAGCGCTGGACGGGTCGGGGAGACCCAGTACTTC. Its translation is CSAGRVGETQYF. The J gene is TRBJ2-5, the V gene TRBV29-1; no clear D. With 7 bases removed from V and 5 bases from J, the gap between germline ends came to 14 bases. The CDR3 has 12 residues. CDR1 is SQVTM and CDR2 is ANQGSEA in the germline V gene.

This clonotype has just a few counts. The CDR3 loop reads CAIAGQGSAEKETQYF. The CDR3 DNA sequence: TGTGCCATAGCCGGACAGGGGTCGGCGGAGAAAGAGACCCAGTACTTC. The rearrangement links TRBV10-3 to TRBJ2-5; 9 nucleotides line up with TRBD1. The trim removed 9 bases at V and 3 bases at J, leaving 14 bases unmatched. The CDR3 loop spans 16 amino acids. The germline V gene encodes CDR1 ENHRY and CDR2 SYGVKD.

This chain joins TRBV5-1 and TRBJ2-2; the D gene is possibly TRBD2 (7 bases). The CDR3 covers 15 residues. Germline V gives CDR1 SGHRS, CDR2 YFSETQ. V was pared by 2 bases and J by 4 bases, with 12 bases between. CDR3 bases: TGCGCCAGCAGCTTTGGGGGGGCCTCCACCGGGGAGCTGTTTTTT. Amino acids: CASSFGGASTGELFF.

The chain has TRBV14 and TRBJ1-2; D is uncertain. Germline CDR1 is SGHDN and CDR2 is FVKESK. V gave up 1 base and J gave up 8 bases, with 14 bases separating them. This CDR3 region has 14 residues. The CDR3 DNA is TGTGCCAGCAGCCAAGTACACGGTTTCGGCGGCTACACCTTC. Translated: CASSQVHGFGGYTF.

This clonotype was observed a handful of times. The CDR3 DNA follows: TGTGCCAGCAGTTATCGGGGGGCGACCTACGAGCAGTACTTC. This translates into CASSYRGATYEQYF. The gene calls are TRBV6-6 and TRBJ2-7; TRBD2 is a possible D gene (7 bases). V shed 3 bases and J shed 2 bases, with 11 bases lying between them. The CDR3 loop spans 14 amino acids. Looked up from germline, CDR1 is MNHNY and CDR2 is SVGAGI (reference sequence).

The chain joins TRBV20-1 to TRBJ1-5, with no clear D. The CDR3 extends over 15 amino acids. Germline V gene data show CDR1 as DFQATT and CDR2 as SNEGSKA (reference sequence). Trimming shortened V by 0 bases and J by 5 bases, and 14 bases separated the two germline ends. The CDR3 coding sequence is TGCAGTGCTAGAGATCCCTCCACGGCCTATCAGCCCCAGCATTTT. As protein: CSARDPSTAYQPQHF.

A few counts support this clonotype. The CDR3, as DNA: TGTGCCAGCAGCACAACTGGCTCTGGGGCCAACGTCCTGACTTTC. It translates to CASSTTGSGANVLTF. This chain links TRBV28 with TRBJ2-6; D remains ambiguous. Trimming left V 6 bases short and J 0 bases short, with 9 bases between. Germline CDR1 is MDHEN and CDR2 is SYDVKM. The CDR3 consists of 15 residues.

The chain links TRBV7-9 to TRBJ2-7; 9 positions agree with TRBD1. CDR3 length: 15 residues. Germline V lookup: CDR1 SEHNR, CDR2 FQNEAQ (reference sequence). Trimming took 2 bases from V and 3 from J; bases not matched to a gene: 5. In nucleotides, the CDR3 is TGTGCCAGCAGCTTAACACAGGGGGCTCGCTACGAGCAGTACTTC. Protein sequence: CASSLTQGARYEQYF.

This chain links TRBV29-1 with TRBJ1-3, with D possibly being TRBD1 (6 bases). The V gene's germline CDR1 is SQVTM and CDR2 ANQGSEA. V was shortened by 4 bases and J by 4 bases, with 17 bases between the two germline ends. The CDR3 length is 15 residues. The DNA for the CDR3 is TGCAGCGTTGGAGCCGGGGGCGGATTGGGAAACACCATATATTTT. Protein sequence: CSVGAGGGLGNTIYF.

The rearrangement joins TRBV20-1 to TRBJ1-1; 7 bases map to TRBD1. The CDR3 length is 12 residues. CDR1 and CDR2 from the germline V gene are DFQATT and SNEGSKA (reference sequence). The CDR3 sequence is CSWDSVDTEAFF. DNA for the CDR3: TGCAGCTGGGACAGCGTGGACACTGAAGCTTTCTTT.

This clonotype was seen only a few times. The chain carries TRBV7-8 and TRBJ2-5; D gene ambiguous. The closer fit of TRBJ2-1 to the DNA end suggests the J call may be wrong. This CDR3 is built from 12 residues. The V gene's germline CDR1 is SGHVS and CDR2 FQNEAQ. Here the CDR3 reads CASRDFSYEQFF. In nucleotides, the CDR3 is TGTGCCAGCAGAGATTTCTCGTATGAGCAGTTCTTC.

The chain recombines TRBV20-1 with TRBJ2-5; 12 bases line up with TRBD2. J gave up 5 bases and V 5 bases, and 9 bases lay outside the gene matches. The germline V gene has CDR1 DFQATT and CDR2 SNEGSKA (reference sequence). The CDR3 loop spans 15 amino acids. The CDR3 sequence is CSAPGLAGPLETQYF. The CDR3 DNA is TGCAGTGCTCCCGGACTAGCGGGGCCCTTGGAGACCCAGTACTTC.

The rearrangement uses TRBV6-2 or TRBV6-3 and TRBJ2-3, with no clear D. V dropped 7 bases and J dropped 2 bases, with 10 bases sitting between them. The CDR3 spans 13 residues. Looked up from germline, CDR1 is MNHEY and CDR2 is SVGEGT. The CDR3 DNA sequence: TGTGCCAGCACTCGTATTCTCACAGATACGCAGTATTTT. Translation gives CASTRILTDTQYF.

In this sample, this clonotype turned up many times. This chain connects TRBV5-5 to TRBJ1-4; 7 bases match TRBD1. The junction had 6 bases not matched to a gene; V was cut back by 4 bases and J by 3 bases. Per germline, CDR1 SGHKS and CDR2 YYEKEE (reference sequence). The CDR3 spans 15 residues. The CDR3 nucleotides read TGTGCCAGCAGCGCGGGACAGTTACCTAATGAAAAACTGTTTTTT. Residues: CASSAGQLPNEKLFF.

This clonotype has more than one count but fewer than ten. The chain couples TRBV28 to TRBJ2-5; D is possibly TRBD1 (6 bases). The J call may not be correct, given that the DNA end is closer to TRBJ2-7. The CDR3 consists of 13 residues. Looked up from germline, CDR1 is MDHEN and CDR2 is SYDVKM. CDR3 DNA sequence: TGTGCCAGCAGACCTAAGGGGGTATACGAGCAGTACTTC. This sequence encodes CASRPKGVYEQYF.

The chain combines TRBV29-1 with TRBJ2-7; tentative D call: TRBD2 (5 bases). Germline-derived CDR1 and CDR2 are SQVTM and ANQGSEA. Trimming stripped 6 bases from V and 4 bases from J, with 19 bases between. This CDR3 region has 14 residues. Here the CDR3 reads CSVMGSAGMYEQYF. The CDR3 DNA sequence: TGCAGCGTCATGGGTAGCGCAGGAATGTACGAGCAGTACTTC.

In its sample, this clonotype was seen a few times. This chain links TRBV3-1 with TRBJ2-2; D remains ambiguous. Germline V CDR1 and CDR2: LGHDT, YNNKEL (reference sequence). V was shortened by 1 base and J by 4 bases, with 16 bases between the two germline ends. This CDR3 has 17 residues. The CDR3 sequence: CASSQVISLPGTGELFF. In DNA, the CDR3 is TGTGCCAGCAGCCAAGTCATTAGTTTACCAGGCACCGGGGAGCTGTTTTTT.

This clonotype was counted a few times. The chain combines TRBV7-8 with TRBJ1-5, with no clear D. Germline CDR1 reads SGHVS; CDR2 reads FQNEAQ. The CDR3 runs 15 residues. V lost 5 bases to trimming and J lost 3 bases, with 14 bases between them. The CDR3 DNA reads TGTGCCAGCAGCGAAGTTTCCGGACCCAATCAGCCCCAGCATTTT. This gives the protein CASSEVSGPNQPQHF.

This clonotype was detected a few times. The rearrangement uses TRBV12-3 or TRBV12-4 and TRBJ1-5, with D possibly TRBD1 on 5 matching bases. This CDR3 contains 16 residues. Trimming removed 7 bases at V and 1 base at J, with 17 bases between. The CDR3 region is CASTSRGRGSNQPQHF. CDR3 nucleotide sequence: TGTGCCAGCACCAGCCGCGGACGGGGGAGCAATCAGCCCCAGCATTTT.

This clonotype was observed a handful of times. A junction boundary mismatches the germline segment, possibly from a read error. The J gene is TRBJ1-5, the V gene TRBV20-1, with a possible D match to TRBD1 (6 bases). The germline CDR1 and CDR2 sequences are DFQATT and SNEGSKA (reference sequence). This CDR3 has 14 residues. The DNA of the CDR3 is TGCAGTCCTAGGGGGGGGGCTACCAATCAGCCCCAGCATTTT. Its protein product is CSPRGGATNQPQHF.

This clonotype occurred a few times. The J gene is TRBJ2-4, the V gene TRBV5-1; 8 bases map to TRBD1. CDR1 and CDR2 (germline): SGHRS, YFSETQ. With 2 bases clipped from V and 8 bases from J, the junction kept 9 bases outside the gene matches. The CDR3 covers 15 residues. CDR3 in DNA: TGCGCCAGCAGCTTAGCTCGGACAGGGACGGACATTCAGTACTTC. It translates to CASSLARTGTDIQYF.